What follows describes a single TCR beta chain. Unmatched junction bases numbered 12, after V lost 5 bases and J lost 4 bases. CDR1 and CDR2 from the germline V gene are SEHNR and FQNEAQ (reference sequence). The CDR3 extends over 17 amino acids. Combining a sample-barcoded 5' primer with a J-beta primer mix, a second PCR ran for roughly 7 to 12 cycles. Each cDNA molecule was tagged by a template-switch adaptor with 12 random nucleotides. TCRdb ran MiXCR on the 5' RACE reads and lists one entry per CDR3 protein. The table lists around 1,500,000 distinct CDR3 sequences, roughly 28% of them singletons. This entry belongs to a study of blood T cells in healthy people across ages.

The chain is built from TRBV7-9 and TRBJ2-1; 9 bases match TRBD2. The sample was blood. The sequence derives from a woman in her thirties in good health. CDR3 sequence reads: CASSPPRGRGGYNEQFF. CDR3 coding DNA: TGTGCCAGCAGCCCGCCTCGGGGGCGGGGGGGGTACAATGAGCAGTTCTTC.